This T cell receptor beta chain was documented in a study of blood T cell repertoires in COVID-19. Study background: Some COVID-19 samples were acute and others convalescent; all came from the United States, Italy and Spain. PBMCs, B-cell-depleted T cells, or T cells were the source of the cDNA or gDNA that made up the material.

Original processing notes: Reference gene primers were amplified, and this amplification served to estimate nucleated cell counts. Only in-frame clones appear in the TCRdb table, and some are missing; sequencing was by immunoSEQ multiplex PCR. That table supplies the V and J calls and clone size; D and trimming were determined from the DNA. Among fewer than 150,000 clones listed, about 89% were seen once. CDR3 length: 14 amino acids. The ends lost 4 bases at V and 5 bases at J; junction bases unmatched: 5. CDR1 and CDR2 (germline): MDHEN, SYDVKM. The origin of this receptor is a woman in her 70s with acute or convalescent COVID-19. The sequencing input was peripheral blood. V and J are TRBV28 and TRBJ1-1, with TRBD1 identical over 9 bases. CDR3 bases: TGTGCCAGCAGTTCTGGGGGGACAGGGACTGAAGCTTTCTTT. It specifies CASSSGGTGTEAFF.